Below, one T cell receptor (beta chain) is given with its context. Its specificity is not known. It was with 60 Vbeta and 13 Jbeta primers that the PCR ran. Clones were sequenced by immunoSEQ multiplex PCR, and TCRdb holds only the in-frame ones, with some missing. The sample holds 150,000 or so clones, 77% seen once. The data were taken from a study of cytomegalovirus exposure and HLA in healthy donors. Notes on the study in general: In vitro experiments confirmed that a few CMV-associated chains were specific for CMV antigens. The likely origin of a cluster of highly shared sequence variants was a sequencing artifact.

The V segment lost 0 bases and the J segment 5 bases; nucleotides outside the gene matches: 4. This CDR3 has 15 amino acids. Per germline, CDR1 SGHRS and CDR2 YFSETQ. The sample was PBMCs. The clonotype originates from a male donor in good health and CMV-seropositive. The gene calls are TRBV5-1 and TRBJ2-2, with 7 positions matching TRBD2. CDR3 in amino acids: CASSLGSSGTGELFF. For the CDR3, the DNA is TGCGCCAGCAGCTTGGGATCTAGCGGAACCGGGGAGCTGTTTTTT.